This entry lists 12 T cell receptor beta chains sequenced from one sample in a study of OX40 agonist ivuxolimab in advanced cancers. TCRdb keeps only in-frame clones here, not all; method: immunoSEQ multiplex PCR. The sample holds about 58,000 clones, over 65% seen once. This sample comprised CD4+ or CD8+ T cells sorted from blood, obtained in a trial of the OX40 agonist ivuxolimab. The receptors shown here come from an adult with an advanced solid tumor such as melanoma, head and neck, liver or kidney cancer.

This rearrangement joins TRBV5-1 to TRBJ2-7; D unclear. The CDR3 covers 18 residues. Germline V CDR1 and CDR2: SGHRS, YFSETQ. The V and J ends lost 0 bases and 4 bases respectively, with 23 bases between them. The CDR3 loop reads CASSLGEGLSPWGYEQYF. The CDR3, as DNA: TGCGCCAGCAGCTTGGGGGAAGGGTTGTCCCCATGGGGTTACGAGCAGTACTTC.

This clone was observed a handful of times. The chain recombines TRBV5-1 with TRBJ1-1; unclear D gene. Germline V gene lookup returns CDR1 SGHRS and CDR2 YFSETQ. V lost 2 bases and J 1 base, leaving 3 bases between the germline ends. The CDR3 has 12 amino acids. The CDR3 DNA reads as TGCGCCAGCAGCTTAACGAACACTGAAGCTTTCTTT. The encoded protein is CASSLTNTEAFF.

This sequence joins TRBV5-1 and TRBJ2-5; possibly TRBD1 for D (6 bases). The CDR3 totals 16 residues. With 0 bases removed from V and 2 bases from J, the gap between germline ends came to 14 bases. CDR1 and CDR2 (germline): SGHRS, YFSETQ. The CDR3 reads CASSLGTWGQQETQYF. The CDR3, as DNA: TGCGCCAGCAGCTTGGGGACGTGGGGGCAACAAGAGACCCAGTACTTC.

The chain recombines TRBV4-2 with TRBJ1-3, with TRBD1 as a possible D gene (6 bases). Trimming took off 0 bases at V and 0 bases at J, with 12 bases between the two ends. The CDR3 has 17 residues. Looked up from germline, CDR1 is LGHNA and CDR2 is YNFKEQ. CDR3 coding DNA: TGTGCCAGCAGCCAAGAAGGGTACAGGGTCTCTGGAAACACCATATATTTT. Amino acid sequence: CASSQEGYRVSGNTIYF.

The chain is built from TRBV5-6 and TRBJ2-2; TRBD1 agrees at 9 bases. There are 17 residues in the CDR3. The germline V gene has CDR1 SGHDT and CDR2 YYEEEE. Trimming removed 4 bases from V and 5 bases from J; junction bases left unmatched: 12. The CDR3 loop reads CASSRVKQGARTGELFF. The CDR3, as DNA: TGTGCCAGCAGCCGGGTAAAACAGGGGGCACGGACCGGGGAGCTGTTTTTT.

DNA of the CDR3: TGTGCCAGCAGCCCAGAGGGACTAGCGCGTGGCGATGAGCAGTTCTTC. It codes for CASSPEGLARGDEQFF. The V and J genes are TRBV9 and TRBJ2-1; TRBD2 aligns across 10 bases. The CDR3 extends over 16 amino acids. V was pared by 4 bases and J by 8 bases, with 12 bases of the junction left unmatched. Germline assignment: CDR1 SGDLS and CDR2 YYNGEE.

V and J are TRBV2 and TRBJ2-7, with 8 bases matching TRBD1. Germline CDR1 SNHLY, CDR2 FYNNEI. This CDR3 contains 17 residues. The J segment lost 1 base and the V segment lost 4 bases, leaving 12 bases of the junction unmatched. The CDR3 loop reads CASSATLSGTGSYEQYF. Here the CDR3 DNA reads TGTGCCAGCAGTGCAACCCTCTCCGGGACAGGATCCTACGAGCAGTACTTC.

V and J are TRBV4-2 and TRBJ1-5, with D possibly TRBD1 on 5 matching bases. The germline V gene has CDR1 LGHNA and CDR2 YNFKEQ. The length of the CDR3 is 15 residues. The V and J ends lost 4 bases and 2 bases respectively, with 12 bases between them. The CDR3: CASSRRGTGNQPQHF. The CDR3 coding sequence is TGTGCCAGCAGCCGGAGGGGTACTGGCAATCAGCCCCAGCATTTT.

The chain employs TRBV4-3 and TRBJ1-2; D possibly corresponds to TRBD1 (5 bases). CDR1 is LGHNA and CDR2 is YSLEER in the germline V gene. Trimming pared 4 bases from V and 0 bases from J, leaving 12 bases between. This CDR3 is 15 amino acids long. The CDR3 loop is CASSPGDSPNYGYTF. In DNA form, the CDR3 reads TGCGCCAGCAGCCCGGGAGACAGCCCTAACTATGGCTACACCTTC.

The V call is TRBV29-1, the J call TRBJ1-2; tentative D call: TRBD1 (5 bases). Trimming cost V 6 bases and J 4 bases, with 12 bases left between them. The germline V gene has CDR1 SQVTM and CDR2 ANQGSEA. The CDR3 length is 12 residues. DNA of the CDR3: TGCAGCGTGGCCGTGGGGGGCTATGGCTACACCTTC. Residues: CSVAVGGYGYTF.

The CDR3 region is CASSPRLAGGSTDTQYF. The CDR3 DNA reads TGCGCCAGCAGCCCCAGACTAGCGGGGGGGTCCACAGATACGCAGTATTTT. The rearrangement uses TRBV5-1 and TRBJ2-3; 14 bases are a match to TRBD2. V gave up 4 bases and J gave up 2 bases; unmatched junction bases: 6. There are 17 residues in the CDR3. Germline assignment: CDR1 SGHRS and CDR2 YFSETQ.

The chain carries TRBV18 and TRBJ2-7; the D gene is possibly TRBD1 (6 bases). CDR3 size: 13 residues. Germline V lookup: CDR1 KGHSH, CDR2 LQKENI. V lost 2 bases and J 4 bases, leaving 9 bases between the germline ends. CDR3 sequence reads: CASSPGQFYEQYF. The CDR3 DNA is TGTGCCAGCTCACCAGGACAGTTTTACGAGCAGTACTTC.